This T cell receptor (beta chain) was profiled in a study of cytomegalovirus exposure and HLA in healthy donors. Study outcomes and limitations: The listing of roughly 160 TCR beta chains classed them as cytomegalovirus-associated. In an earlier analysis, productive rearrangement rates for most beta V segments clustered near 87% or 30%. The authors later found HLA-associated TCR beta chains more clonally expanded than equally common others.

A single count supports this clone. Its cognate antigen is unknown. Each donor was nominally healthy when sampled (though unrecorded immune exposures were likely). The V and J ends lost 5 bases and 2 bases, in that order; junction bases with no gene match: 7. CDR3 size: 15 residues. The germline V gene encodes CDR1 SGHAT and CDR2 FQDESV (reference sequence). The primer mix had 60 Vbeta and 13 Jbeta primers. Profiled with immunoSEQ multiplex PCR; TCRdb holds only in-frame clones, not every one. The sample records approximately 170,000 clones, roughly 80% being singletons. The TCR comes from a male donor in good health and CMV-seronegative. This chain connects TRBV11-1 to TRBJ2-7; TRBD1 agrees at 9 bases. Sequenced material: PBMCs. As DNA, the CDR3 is TGTGCCAGCAGCCGTCCCGGGACAGGGACCTACGAGCAGTACTTC. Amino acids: CASSRPGTGTYEQYF.